The 5 T cell receptor beta chains reported below all come from one sample, sequenced in a study of cytomegalovirus exposure and HLA in healthy donors. PCR used 60 Vbeta primers and 13 Jbeta primers. Clones were read by immunoSEQ multiplex PCR, and TCRdb kept only the in-frame ones, dropping some. This table has about 140,000 clones, over 70% appearing once. Sequenced material: PBMCs. Receptors originate from a male donor in good health and CMV-seronegative.

The V gene is TRBV7-9, the J gene TRBJ1-2, with unresolved D. CDR1 is SEHNR and CDR2 is FQNEAQ in the germline V gene (reference sequence). This CDR3 has 13 residues. V lost 2 bases and J 4 bases, leaving 8 bases between the germline ends. In nucleotides, the CDR3 is TGTGCCAGCAGCTTATCAAATTTCTATGGCTACACCTTC. Protein: CASSLSNFYGYTF.

The rearrangement uses TRBV7-2 and TRBJ1-1; unclear D gene. V lost 5 bases and J 2 bases, leaving 12 bases between the germline ends. Per the germline V gene, CDR1 is SGHTA and CDR2 is FQGNSA. The CDR3 sequence is 14 residues long. CDR3 coding DNA: TGTGCCAGCAGCCCTCCCCCGGTCAACACTGAAGCTTTCTTT. This encodes CASSPPPVNTEAFF.

The gene calls are TRBV27 and TRBJ1-2; possible D gene TRBD1, 6 bases. CDR3 length equals 13 residues. Trimming cost V 6 bases and J 3 bases, with 11 bases left between them. CDR1 is MNHEY and CDR2 is SMNVEV in the germline V gene (reference sequence). As DNA, the CDR3 is TGTGCCAGCAGCACGGACAGCCACTATGGCTACACCTTC. Its protein is CASSTDSHYGYTF.

The chain combines TRBV4-1 with TRBJ1-1; 7 bases match TRBD1. Germline values: CDR1 MGHRA, CDR2 YSYEKL. The CDR3 is 16 amino acids. V shed 6 bases, J shed 1 base, and the junction held 11 bases outside the gene matches. The CDR3 loop is CASRRGGIVSNTEAFF. The CDR3 DNA reads as TGCGCCAGCAGACGAGGGGGCATTGTATCGAACACTGAAGCTTTCTTT.

Details on this clone: The same CDR3 can be traced to other DNA sequences in this sample. The chain uses TRBV20-1 and TRBJ2-5; unclear D gene. The V gene's germline CDR1 is DFQATT and CDR2 SNEGSKA (reference sequence). The V gene lost 6 bases and the J gene lost 4 bases, with 9 bases spanning the gap. The CDR3 consists of 11 residues. CDR3 amino acids: CSAKSRETQYF. For the CDR3, the DNA is TGCAGTGCGAAGTCCAGAGAGACCCAGTACTTC.